A selection of T cell receptor beta chains follows, all from one sample in a study of Ad26.COV2.S vaccination and SARS-CoV-2 variants. Measured with immunoSEQ multiplex PCR; TCRdb has only the in-frame clones, and not every one. The sample includes about 350,000 clones, around 89% of them seen just once. Sample: peripheral blood, taken in a trial of Ad26.COV2.S vaccine versus placebo. Receptors were obtained from a person aged 18 to 65 who received the Ad26.COV2.S COVID-19 vaccine or a placebo. Both conserved end residues are part of each CDR3. Fields, in order: J gene, D gene, V gene, clone size, CDR3 protein, CDR3 DNA. The D gene is left open where the match is weak. The size of a clone is reported for some rows only, either as once, few or many, or as a class for expanded clones.

TRBJ1-5	NA	TRBV18	NA	CASSPQDSRERFF	TGTGCCAGCTCACCTCAGGACAGCCGGGAGCGTTTTTTT
TRBJ2-7	NA	TRBV9	NA	CASSAKGEFRDEQYF	TGTGCCAGCAGCGCTAAAGGAGAGTTTAGGGACGAGCAGTACTTC
TRBJ1-1	NA	TRBV18	once	CASSPGVGGTEAFF	TGTGCCAGCTCACCGGGAGTCGGGGGTACTGAAGCTTTCTTT
TRBJ1-2	TRBD1	TRBV9	NA	CASSPSDRDGYTF	TGTGCCAGCAGCCCGAGCGACAGGGACGGCTACACCTTC
TRBJ2-2	TRBD1	TRBV4-1	NA	CASSQVGRGIRSGELFF	TGCGCCAGCAGCCAAGTTGGCAGGGGGATTAGGAGCGGGGAGCTGTTTTTT
TRBJ2-1	NA	TRBV12-3/TRBV12-4	NA	CASSPQRDNEQFF	TGTGCCAGCAGTCCCCAGCGGGACAATGAGCAGTTCTTC
TRBJ1-2	NA	TRBV5-5	NA	CASSLEVGQPLGYTF	TGTGCCAGCAGCTTGGAAGTAGGGCAGCCCCTGGGCTACACCTTC
TRBJ1-1	NA	TRBV11-2	NA	CASSLGTGRIGTEAFF	TGTGCCAGCAGCTTAGGAACAGGAAGGATAGGAACTGAAGCTTTCTTT
TRBJ2-6	NA	TRBV5-5	once	CASTRPNRDYSGANVLTF	TGTGCCAGCACTCGACCCAACAGGGACTACTCTGGGGCCAACGTCCTGACTTTC
TRBJ2-1	NA	TRBV5-1	NA	CASSSFDSSYNEQFF	TGCGCCAGCAGCTCCTTTGACAGCAGTTACAATGAGCAGTTCTTC
TRBJ2-7	NA	TRBV7-2	NA	CASSLSGASSSYEQYF	TGTGCCAGCAGCTTATCAGGGGCCTCGAGCTCCTACGAGCAGTACTTC
TRBJ2-2	NA	TRBV11-2	NA	CASSLDSANTGELFF	TGTGCCAGCAGCTTGGACAGCGCTAACACCGGGGAGCTGTTTTTT
TRBJ1-1	NA	TRBV5-6	NA	CASSLTGLEAFF	TGTGCCAGCAGCTTAACGGGGCTCGAAGCTTTCTTT
TRBJ2-1	NA	TRBV30	NA	CAWTGPNNEQFF	TGTGCCTGGACCGGGCCTAACAATGAGCAGTTCTTC
TRBJ1-1	TRBD1	TRBV7-9	NA	CASSPWGRQGGSNTEAFF	TGTGCCAGCAGCCCATGGGGTCGACAGGGGGGCTCGAACACTGAAGCTTTCTTT
TRBJ2-7	NA	TRBV27	once	CASSPRQDSPYEQYF	TGTGCCAGCAGTCCCCGCCAGGACAGCCCCTACGAGCAGTACTTC
TRBJ1-1	TRBD1	TRBV29-1	NA	CSVEGQGAPGPFF	TGCAGCGTTGAGGGACAGGGGGCCCCAGGACCTTTCTTT
TRBJ1-1	NA	TRBV4-3	NA	CASSQEGVIDTEAFF	TGCGCCAGCAGCCAAGAGGGGGTTATCGACACTGAAGCTTTCTTT
TRBJ2-3	TRBD1	TRBV2	many	CASSAPGQETDTQYF	TGTGCCAGCAGTGCCCCGGGACAGGAGACAGATACGCAGTATTTT
TRBJ2-5	TRBD2	TRBV30	NA	CAWRPIAGVSETQYF	TGTGCCTGGAGGCCCATAGCGGGAGTAAGTGAGACCCAGTACTTC
TRBJ2-5	NA	TRBV7-2	NA	CASSLVQGTQYF	TGTGCCAGCAGCTTAGTTCAGGGGACCCAGTACTTC
TRBJ2-4	TRBD1	TRBV25-1	NA	CASKPPGQGGKNIQYF	TGTGCCAGCAAACCACCGGGACAGGGGGGCAAAAACATTCAGTACTTC
TRBJ2-7	NA	TRBV11-3	NA	CASSSYEQYF	TGTGCCAGCAGCTCCTACGAGCAGTACTTC
TRBJ1-2	NA	TRBV6-5	NA	CASRSGQSYGYTF	TGTGCCAGCAGAAGCGGACAGAGCTATGGCTACACCTTC
TRBJ2-7	NA	TRBV18	NA	CASSPTSSGEQYF	TGTGCCAGCTCACCAACCTCGTCCGGCGAGCAGTACTTC
TRBJ1-2	NA	TRBV5-6	NA	CASSPGELDYGYTF	TGTGCCAGCAGCCCGGGGGAGTTGGACTATGGCTACACCTTC
TRBJ2-3	NA	TRBV3-1/TRBV3-2	NA	CASSQGRGSDTQYF	TGTGCCAGCAGCCAGGGCAGGGGATCCGATACGCAGTATTTT
TRBJ2-1	TRBD1	TRBV4-2	NA	CASSQGQGAAYNEQFF	TGTGCCAGCAGCCAAGGACAGGGTGCCGCCTACAATGAGCAGTTCTTC
TRBJ1-2	NA	TRBV19	NA	CASNTGLDYGYTF	TGTGCCAGTAACACGGGGCTGGACTATGGCTACACCTTC
TRBJ2-2	NA	TRBV7-3	NA	CASSFAGTGELFF	TGTGCCAGCAGCTTTGCTGGGACCGGGGAGCTGTTTTTT